This TCR beta chain is drawn from a study of regulatory T cells in long-lasting Graves disease (dated by TCRdb to about 2021). Looking at the study overall: Persistent Graves' disease meant more than 5 years of antithyroid drug treatment with TSH receptor autoantibodies that stayed positive. In the clinical cohort, patients with persistent Graves' disease had used antithyroid drugs for an average of roughly ten years. Patients with persistent Graves' disease were compared with patients with newly diagnosed Graves' disease using TCR sequencing and RNA sequencing of peripheral blood. The study was conducted in China and was registered as a clinical trial. A total of around 33 samples were covered by TCR sequencing, comprising about 13 persistent and 20 or so newly diagnosed Graves' disease patients. Overall study results and their limits: Patients with persistent disease shared more public clonotypes (about 3,000) than newly diagnosed patients did (more than 900). Persistent Graves' disease patients showed lower TCR Shannon entropy and fewer highly expanded clones than newly diagnosed patients, suggesting clonal expansion. Sequencing and analysis were limited to the TCR beta chain. Peripheral blood alone was examined, since thyroid tissue, which constituted the primary lesion, could not be accessed. The authors noted that the small sample size was a limitation that may lower accuracy. Persistent disease showed preferential use of TRBV28, TRBJ1-2 and TRBJ2-5, whereas newly diagnosed disease favored TRBV20-1 and TRBJ2-1.

The receptor library was made with multiplex PCR. Data came from an Illumina HiSeq 4000. TCR beta libraries were built with iRepertoire HTBI primers and Arm-PCR amplification of CDR3 regions. Before sequencing, the PCR products underwent gel purification. Per the source publication's procedure: A total of 62 TRBV and some 15 TRBJ segments were identified across samples and were used for gene usage analysis of CDR3 amino acid clonotypes. COPE and FqMerger were used to merge filtered high-quality paired reads into contigs. BLAST was used to align contigs to IMGT TRBV, TRBD and TRBJ reference genes, with CDR3 defined following IMGT. Clonotypes above 0.1% frequency were classified as highly expanded clones. Repertoire diversity was measured by Shannon entropy, and V-J evenness by the Gini coefficient. Public clonotypes were defined as clonotypes shared by more than one individual. Through fastp at Q25 and MiXCR, TCRdb rebuilt clones from the public reads, retaining in-frame beta chains. Under each unique CDR3 protein, matching rows form one entry showing the most common genes and DNA. The V and J calls reflect TCRdb's pipeline rather than the authors' work. A total of 350,000 to 500,000 distinct CDR3 sequences appear in this sample, 20% to 25% of them only once. Of the sample, 13% to 15% is held by the ten largest clones.

This sample's time point label indicates: persistent/refractory GD, antithyroid drugs over 5 years with positive TRAb. RNA was extracted from PBMCs in TRIzol for both TCR sequencing and RNA sequencing. The diagnosis of Graves' disease was made according to American Thyroid Association guidelines. Patients for the study were recruited at an endocrinology department in Xi'an, China. Each patient gave roughly 10 milliliters of peripheral blood, collected in an EDTA anticoagulant tube. PBMCs were isolated by Ficoll Paque Plus density gradient separation without further T cell sorting. An Agilent 2100 Bioanalyzer and agarose gel were used to check RNA quality, while a NanoDrop 2000 measured RNA concentration. Trimming at the junction amounts to 7 bases on V and 2 bases on J, and the germline ends lie 12 bases apart. CDR1 and CDR2 are read off the germline V gene as MDHEN and SYDVKM. The CDR3 has 13 amino acids, counting the end cysteine and phenylalanine. Only the CDR3 DNA stays, 39 bases, in frame from base 1.

This clonotype was seen at least ten times. Which antigen it targets is not known. No clone much larger than this one lies a single base away; base qualities are absent. This material consisted of peripheral blood mononuclear cells (PBMCs), taken when the disease was refractory, from a patient treated with antithyroid drugs. This TCR came from a female donor with Graves disease. The chain links TRBV28 with TRBJ2-7, with a tentative D call of TRBD1 or TRBD2, each matching 5 bases. For the CDR3, the sequence is CASNGAGTYEQYF. The nucleotide sequence reads as follows: TGTGCCAGCAACGGGGCGGGCACCTACGAGCAGTACTTC.